This T cell receptor (beta chain) was identified during a study of blood T cells in healthy people across ages (dated by TCRdb to 2015 to 2017). Notes on the research overall: In model experiments, template switching captured about one uniquely barcoded TCR beta cDNA molecule for every two T cells. Age-related changes in TCR beta repertoire diversity were measured in the study by deep sequencing normalized with unique cDNA molecular identifiers. Four age groups were formed from the donors: young (average roughly 15 years), middle-aged (approximately 40), aged (about 62) and long-lived (approximately 78). To avoid experimental bias, donors of different ages were distributed randomly across sequencing lanes. For two donors (one aged 18 to 30 and one aged 80 or older), the study analyzed two additional independent replicas of 1 million unique cDNA reads from the same blood draw.

The donors were 40 or so Caucasian individuals from Russia, aged roughly 6 to 100 years, who were systemically healthy. Ten milliliters of peripheral blood were drawn from each donor into EDTA-treated Vacutainer tubes. Ficoll-Paque density-gradient centrifugation was used to isolate PBMCs, with at least 6.5 million obtained per sample. Trizol reagent was used to extract total RNA from the PBMCs, yielding at least 5 micrograms per sample. Naive CD45RAhigh/CD27high T cell percentages were measured by flow cytometry on a PBMC aliquot from every donor. Library preparation was by 5' RACE. Sequenced using an Illumina HiSeq 2500. A second PCR of about 6 to 12 cycles was performed with a sample-barcoded 5' primer and a J-beta primer mix. Each TCR beta cDNA molecule received a unique molecular identifier from a template-switch 5' adaptor carrying 12 random nucleotides. Each sample yielded at least 3 million CDR3-containing paired-end reads. All of the RNA was converted into first-strand cDNA using the Mint cDNA synthesis kit, with a TRBC-specific oligonucleotide serving as the primer. After uracil-DNA glycosylase treatment, a first 18-cycle PCR used universal primers M1SS and BC2_uni_R on all cDNA. The original pipeline was this. Normalization of each sample was performed by random selection of 1 million high-quality reads, each carrying a distinct molecular identifier. Instead of being binned into consensus sequences, reads with shared molecular identifiers were discarded. MiTCR, set to a Q25 quality threshold and the strictest error-elimination algorithm, was used for CDR3 identification, clonotype clustering and error correction. A nonparametric unseen species model using Euler transformation provided a lower-bound estimate of total TCR beta diversity. TCRdb itself trimmed the public reads at Q25 with fastp, ran MiXCR and retained productive beta chains. Each CDR3 protein appears once, grouped with its most common genes and DNA. In this record, the V and J calls reflect TCRdb's handling and not the investigators' own analysis. The table for this sample lists over 1.5 million distinct CDR3 sequences; around 50% of them were counted only once. Approximately 2.1% of the sample is held by the ten biggest clonotypes.

Overall study outcomes, separate from this receptor: A strong correlation was found between observed TCR beta diversity and the percentage of naive T cells measured by flow cytometry. Conclusive comparison of naive and antigen-experienced compartments was prevented by the profiling of bulk unsorted PBMCs. Observed TCR beta diversity per million T cells fell roughly linearly with age, and a significant reduction was already apparent by age around 40. Estimates of total diversity from one million sequenced T cells were regarded as lower bounds and underestimates. Compared with the aged group, more naive CD4+ T cells, fewer expanded clones and increased TCR diversity were shown by the long-lived group, suggesting age selection. Donor CMV infection status was unknown, potentially confounding age-related changes in expanded clonotypes.

This clonotype was observed a few times. No antigen is known for it. No base qualities exist here, and no much larger clone lies one base off it. This receptor was obtained from a woman aged 35 to 49 in good health. What was sequenced was blood.

The CDR3 region: CASSQRDAYQPQHF. The nucleotide sequence reads TGTGCCAGCAGCCAACGGGACGCATATCAGCCCCAGCATTTT. The rearranged chain carries TRBV3-1 and TRBJ1-5; D gene: possibly TRBD1, on 5 matching bases. V and J are truncated by 2 bases and 5 bases respectively, leaving an intervening sequence of 10 bases. CDR1 LGHDT and CDR2 YNNKEL are derived from the germline V gene (reference sequence). The CDR3 covers 14 residues, taking in both the cysteine and the phenylalanine. Left in the record is the CDR3 DNA by itself, 42 bases read in frame from the first base.